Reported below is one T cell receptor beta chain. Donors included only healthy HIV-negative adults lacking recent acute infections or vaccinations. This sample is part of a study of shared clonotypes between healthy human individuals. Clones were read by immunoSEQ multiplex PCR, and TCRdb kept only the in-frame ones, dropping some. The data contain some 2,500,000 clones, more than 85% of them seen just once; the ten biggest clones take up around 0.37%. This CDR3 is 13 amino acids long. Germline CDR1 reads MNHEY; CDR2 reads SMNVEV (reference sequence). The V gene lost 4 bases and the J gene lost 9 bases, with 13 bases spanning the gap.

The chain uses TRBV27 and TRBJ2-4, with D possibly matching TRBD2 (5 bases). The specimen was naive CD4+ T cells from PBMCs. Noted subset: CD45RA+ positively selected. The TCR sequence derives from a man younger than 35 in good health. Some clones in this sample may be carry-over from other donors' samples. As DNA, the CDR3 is TGTGCCAGCAGTTCGCACCGGGGTGGCATTCAGTACTTC. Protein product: CASSSHRGGIQYF.